This record concerns one TCR beta chain sequence. Described time point: patch test 1, 2 weeks after DPC sensitization. Regarding treatment: therapeutic diphenylcyclopropenone sensitization with weekly scalp DPC. MiXCR was run by TCRdb on the RACE reads, yielding one entry per CDR3 protein. Of approximately 71,000 distinct CDR3 sequences listed, 9.8% were seen once; the top ten hold approximately 3%. Germline CDR1 KGHSH, CDR2 LQKENI. The V end was cut by 5 bases, the J end by 2 bases, with 9 bases between. The CDR3 loop spans 13 amino acids. The entry originates in a study of human T cells and chemical hapten exposure.

The sequence was collected from a woman between 40 and 55 years old with alopecia areata. Some clones in this sample may be carry-over from other donors' samples. The specimen was whole blood, collected in connection with sensitization to the hapten diphenylcyclopropenone (DPC). The rearrangement uses TRBV18 and TRBJ1-2; D is unresolved. CDR3 sequence: CASSSGINYGYTF. As DNA, the CDR3 is TGTGCCAGCTCAAGCGGGATAAACTATGGCTACACCTTC. The whole variable domain, remainder taken from reference TRBV18 and TRBJ1-2, is NAGVMQNPRHLVRRRGQEARLRCSPMKGHSHVYWYRQLPEEGLKFMVYLQKENIIDESGMPKERFSAEFPKEGPSILRIQQVVRGDSAAYFCASSSGINYGYTFGSGTRLTVV.